The entry below describes one T cell receptor (beta chain). This entry is derived from a study of identical twins. Trimming stripped 5 bases from V and 8 bases from J, with 16 bases between. The CDR3 extends over 14 amino acids. The V gene's germline CDR1 is MGHRA and CDR2 YSYEKL. Template switching supplied a universal primer site; unique molecular identifiers were carried on the cDNA. Each CDR3 protein is one row after TCRdb ran MiXCR on the 5' RACE reads. The sample lists fewer than 900,000 distinct CDR3 sequences; approximately 21% were seen once. The same sample was also studied in work on T cells expressing NK-cell markers.

The TCR comes from a woman in her late teens or twenties in good health. The genes are TRBV4-1 and TRBJ2-1; D is unclear. Sequenced sample: PBMCs. The CDR3 DNA reads TGCGCCAGCAGCAATCGGGTAGCTACCCATGAGCAGTTCTTC. Its translation is CASSNRVATHEQFF.